The present T cell receptor (beta chain) was sequenced within a study of T cells in Graves' hyperthyroidism and ophthalmopathy. Study-wide results and caveats: Before onset, ophthalmopathy was predicted by the model a median approximately 6.7 months earlier. Blood samples included most of the expanded thyroid clonotypes exceeding 0.001.

V lost 3 bases and J lost 9; bases outside the gene matches: 8. Germline CDR1 DFQATT, CDR2 SNEGSKA (reference sequence). The length of the CDR3 is 14 residues. The source material, RNA transcripts, was used to amplify TCR beta CDR3 regions. An initial round of RT-PCR targeting the TCR CDR3 relied on the HTBI primer set. A single record per CDR3 protein comes from TCRdb applying MiXCR to the multiplex PCR reads. The data hold roughly 200,000 distinct CDR3 sequences, with around 19% observed a single time. Exclusion of patients followed from uncontrolled infection, other autoimmune disease, pregnancy or lactation. From 10 ml of fresh peripheral blood, PBMCs were isolated. A remark on this clonotype: No antigen is known for it.

The sequence came from a man in his forties or fifties with Graves' hyperthyroidism. The V and J genes are TRBV20-1 and TRBJ2-3; 11 bases are shared with TRBD2. The source material was blood. The CDR3 region has the DNA TGCAGTGCTAGTATGCCTAGCGGGGGGCAAACGCAGTATTTT. Translating it yields CSASMPSGGQTQYF.